This passage covers 15 T cell receptor beta chains from one sample sequenced in a study of blood T cell repertoires in COVID-19. TCRdb's copy holds only in-frame clones and misses some; the assay was immunoSEQ multiplex PCR. The table shows roughly 500,000 clones, with 75% to 90% occurring only once. Sequenced material: peripheral blood. The source of these receptors is a human donor in a cohort sampled during active COVID-19.

This clone was seen a single time. The chain employs TRBV18 and TRBJ2-5; TRBD2 matches at 12 bases. V lost 3 bases and J lost 5; bases outside the gene matches: 1. Looked up from germline, CDR1 is KGHSH and CDR2 is LQKENI. The CDR3 has 14 amino acids. This CDR3 is CASSPGLAGETQYF. The CDR3 bases are TGTGCCAGCTCACCGGGACTAGCGGGTGAGACCCAGTACTTC.

The J gene is TRBJ2-3, the V gene TRBV5-6; no firm D call. Trimming left V 0 bases short and J 4 bases short, with 9 bases between. The length of the CDR3 is 14 residues. Germline V CDR1 and CDR2: SGHDT, YYEEEE. DNA of the CDR3: TGTGCCAGCAGCTTGGTGAGAGGCGCAGATACGCAGTATTTT. This encodes CASSLVRGADTQYF.

This chain uses TRBV3-1 (or the pseudogene TRBV3-2) with TRBJ2-2; D ambiguous. Trimming left V 4 bases short and J 7 bases short, with 10 bases between. This CDR3 comprises 13 residues. Germline CDR1 is LGHDT and CDR2 is YNNKEL (reference sequence). CDR3 bases: TGTGCCAGCAGCCCCCTTCGTGTCGGGGAGCTGTTTTTT. Amino acid sequence: CASSPLRVGELFF.

This clone has only one observation. The V gene is TRBV28, the J gene TRBJ2-7; perhaps TRBD2 as D (6 bases). This CDR3 spans 16 amino acids. CDR1 and CDR2 (germline): MDHEN, SYDVKM. Trimming stripped 3 bases from V and 7 bases from J, with 22 bases between. The CDR3 DNA is TGTGCCAGCAGTTTCCTCCAAGGGGCGGGGCTGGGGGAGCAGTACTTC. Amino acid sequence: CASSFLQGAGLGEQYF. The whole variable domain, filled in from reference TRBV28 and TRBJ2-7, reads DVKVTQSSRYLVKRTGEKVFLECVQDMDHENMFWYRQDPGLGLRLIYFSYDVKMKEKGDIPEGYSVSREKKERFSLILESASTNQTSMYLCASSFLQGAGLGEQYFGPGTRLTVT.

This sequence joins TRBV4-2 and TRBJ2-7; a possible D gene is TRBD1 (7 bases). CDR1 is LGHNA, CDR2 YNFKEQ, per germline. The length of the CDR3 is 15 residues. The V end was cut by 1 base, the J end by 3 bases, with 13 bases between. This CDR3 is CASSQVVQGGYEQYF. CDR3 nucleotides: TGTGCCAGCAGCCAAGTCGTTCAGGGGGGCTACGAGCAGTACTTC.

In its sample, this clone was seen once. This sequence joins TRBV4-2 and TRBJ2-1; 12 bases match TRBD2. The CDR3 loop spans 18 amino acids. After removal of 2 bases from V and 6 bases from J, the junction contained 11 bases not matched to a gene. CDR1 and CDR2 (germline): LGHNA, YNFKEQ. The CDR3 reads CASSQKGGTSGWPNEQFF. In DNA, the CDR3 is TGTGCCAGCAGCCAAAAGGGCGGGACTAGCGGGTGGCCCAATGAGCAGTTCTTC.

This chain joins TRBV30 and TRBJ1-6; D is unclear. Germline V gene lookup returns CDR1 GTSNPN and CDR2 SVGIG (reference sequence). Trimming took off 0 bases at V and 13 bases at J, with 10 bases between the two ends. This CDR3 spans 12 amino acids. CDR3 sequence: CAWSVPLDPLHF. CDR3 DNA sequence: TGTGCCTGGAGTGTACCCCTAGATCCCCTCCACTTT.

The rearrangement joins TRBV14 to TRBJ2-1; possible D gene TRBD2, 5 bases. CDR3 length equals 15 residues. Germline assignment: CDR1 SGHDN and CDR2 FVKESK. The V end was cut by 2 bases, the J end by 5 bases, with 13 bases between. The CDR3 protein is CASSQHSVGNNEQFF. The CDR3 nucleotides are TGTGCCAGCAGCCAACATAGCGTAGGAAACAATGAGCAGTTCTTC. Filled out from reference TRBV14 and TRBJ2-1, the complete variable domain reads EAGVTQFPSHSVIEKGQTVTLRCDPISGHDNLYWYRRVMGKEIKFLLHFVKESKQDESGMPNNRFLAERTGGTYSTLKVQPAELEDSGVYFCASSQHSVGNNEQFFGPGTRLTVL.

The sample holds a few counts of this clone. V usage is TRBV28 and J usage is TRBJ1-1; a weak D match, TRBD1 (6 bases). CDR1 and CDR2 from the germline V gene are MDHEN and SYDVKM. V was pared by 6 bases and J by 4 bases, with 9 bases between. The CDR3 runs to 12 residues. CDR3 protein: CASSQGFTEAFF. CDR3 coding DNA: TGTGCCAGCAGCCAGGGGTTCACTGAAGCTTTCTTT.

V is TRBV18 and J is TRBJ2-7; D might be TRBD2 (6 bases). The CDR3 covers 14 residues. Germline lookup yields CDR1 KGHSH and CDR2 LQKENI. The V end was cut by 6 bases, the J end by 2 bases, with 14 bases between. The CDR3 loop reads CASSASGSPYEQYF. For the CDR3, the DNA is TGTGCCAGCTCCGCGTCCGGGAGCCCCTACGAGCAGTACTTC.

The CDR3 coding sequence is TGTGCCAGCAGTTTTTCCGGGTTGACCTACGAGCAGTACTTC. As protein: CASSFSGLTYEQYF. This chain links TRBV28 with TRBJ2-7; D remains ambiguous. The V gene lost 3 bases and the J gene lost 2 bases, with 11 bases spanning the gap. The CDR3 loop spans 14 amino acids. In germline, CDR1 is MDHEN, CDR2 SYDVKM.

This clone turned up a few times. The chain joins TRBV7-6 to TRBJ2-7; 7 bases align to TRBD2. Trimming took 3 bases from V and 2 from J; bases not matched to a gene: 10. This CDR3 has 16 residues. Germline loops: CDR1 SGHVS, CDR2 FNYEAQ. The chain's CDR3 is CASSFGGDYPAYEQYF. The CDR3, as DNA: TGTGCCAGCAGCTTTGGTGGGGACTACCCAGCCTACGAGCAGTACTTC. Drawing the rest from reference TRBV7-6 and TRBJ2-7, the complete variable domain is GAGVSQSPRYKVTKRGQDVALRCDPISGHVSLYWYRQALGQGPEFLTYFNYEAQQDKSGLPNDRFSAERPEGSISTLTIQRTEQRDSAMYRCASSFGGDYPAYEQYFGPGTRLTVT.

This clone appeared once. The V call is TRBV2, the J call TRBJ1-1, with a possible D match to TRBD1 (5 bases). Per germline, CDR1 SNHLY and CDR2 FYNNEI. The V and J ends lost 7 bases and 1 base respectively, with 13 bases between them. The CDR3 covers 14 residues. The CDR3 nucleotides read TGTGCCAGCACCACTGGGGCAGCGAACACTGAAGCTTTCTTT. Its protein is CASTTGAANTEAFF.

This clone was seen only a few times. J is TRBJ2-7 and V is TRBV7-2; 12 bases are a match to TRBD1. CDR1 SGHTA and CDR2 FQGNSA come from the germline V gene. V shed 5 bases, J shed 2 bases, and the junction held 4 bases outside the gene matches. The CDR3 consists of 15 residues. The CDR3 loop reads CASSPGTGGTYEQYF. The CDR3 DNA sequence: TGTGCCAGCAGCCCAGGGACAGGGGGCACCTACGAGCAGTACTTC.

The genes are TRBV7-9 and TRBJ2-5; 7 nucleotides align to TRBD2. The J segment lost 4 bases and the V segment lost 5 bases, leaving 19 bases of the junction unmatched. Germline V gene sequence: CDR1 SEHNR, CDR2 FQNEAQ (reference sequence). The CDR3 consists of 18 residues. CDR3 sequence: CASSQPTDGGGTAETQYF. In DNA form, the CDR3 reads TGTGCCAGCAGCCAGCCGACTGATGGCGGGGGAACGGCAGAGACCCAGTACTTC.